The 14 T cell receptor beta chains below come from one sample, sequenced in a study of CD8 T cells in ankylosing spondylitis. In TCRdb, the 5' RACE reads were re-called with MiXCR into one record per CDR3 protein. The sample records about 140,000 distinct CDR3 sequences, 30% to 35% being singletons. Sequencing input: synovial fluid, either unsorted or a sorted T cell fraction (not recorded which). The receptors were sampled from a male donor with ankylosing spondylitis.

The chain carries TRBV7-3 and TRBJ2-1; D possibly corresponds to TRBD2 (5 bases). The CDR3 is 16 residues long. V lost 0 bases and J 0 bases, leaving 9 bases between the germline ends. Germline V gene lookup returns CDR1 SGHTA and CDR2 FQGTGA. CDR3 coding DNA: TGTGCCAGCAGCTTAACCCGGGATGCCTCCTACAATGAGCAGTTCTTC. This sequence encodes CASSLTRDASYNEQFF.

The table lists this clonotype with many counts. The rearrangement joins TRBV20-1 to TRBJ1-6, with TRBD1 matching 8 bases. Germline CDR1 and CDR2: DFQATT and SNEGSKA (reference sequence). This CDR3 has 16 amino acids. The J segment lost 4 bases and the V segment lost 3 bases, leaving 8 bases of the junction unmatched. The CDR3 DNA is TGCAGTGCTAGCCTGAACGGACAGGGTTATAATTCACCCCTCCACTTT. Protein sequence: CSASLNGQGYNSPLHF.

As DNA, the CDR3 is TGTGCCAGCAGTCCTCGGGGGTTCAGCAATCAGCCCCAGCATTTT. Translated, it gives CASSPRGFSNQPQHF. V usage is TRBV12-3 or TRBV12-4 and J usage is TRBJ1-5; tentative D call: TRBD1 (5 bases). The CDR3 runs to 15 residues. Trimming left V 5 bases short and J 1 base short, with 12 bases between.

The chain links TRBV19 to TRBJ2-1, with 8 bases identical to TRBD2. The CDR3 has 17 residues. The trim removed 0 bases at V and 9 bases at J, leaving 13 bases unmatched. Germline loops: CDR1 LNHDA, CDR2 SQIVND (reference sequence). Here the CDR3 reads CASSIDLGSGTLSEQFF. CDR3 nucleotides: TGTGCCAGTAGTATAGATCTGGGTAGCGGGACACTCAGTGAGCAGTTCTTC. Filled out from reference TRBV19 and TRBJ2-1, the complete variable domain reads DGGITQSPKYLFRKEGQNVTLSCEQNLNHDAMYWYRQDPGQGLRLIYYSQIVNDFQKGDIAEGYSVSREKKESFPLTVTSAQKNPTAFYLCASSIDLGSGTLSEQFFGPGTRLTVL.

This clonotype has at least ten counts. The chain is built from TRBV6-1 and TRBJ1-1; D gene uncertain. Germline V gene lookup returns CDR1 MNHNS and CDR2 SASEGT. V lost 7 bases and J 1 base, leaving 7 bases between the germline ends. CDR3 length: 12 residues. As DNA, the CDR3 is TGTGCCAGCACACGACAGAACACTGAAGCTTTCTTT. It is translated as CASTRQNTEAFF.

This chain joins TRBV7-2 and TRBJ2-3; D not resolved. Between the trimmed V and J ends, which lost 6 bases and 0 bases, there was a span of 4 bases. Looked up from germline, CDR1 is SGHTA and CDR2 is FQGNSA. The CDR3 is 12 amino acids. The CDR3 DNA reads as TGTGCCAGCAGGACTAGCACAGATACGCAGTATTTT. Translating gives CASRTSTDTQYF.

The chain couples TRBV28 to TRBJ2-1; D may be TRBD2 (6 bases). Germline loops: CDR1 MDHEN, CDR2 SYDVKM. The CDR3 length is 16 residues. The germline V and J ends were trimmed by 6 bases and 3 bases, with 18 bases remaining between them. The CDR3 reads CASSNKGTGVYNEQFF. DNA of the CDR3: TGTGCCAGCAGCAACAAAGGGACGGGAGTCTACAATGAGCAGTTCTTC.

Ten or more counts support this clonotype. The DNA for the CDR3 is TGTGCCAGCAGCCAACTCTTCCAGGGTGGGACGAACACCGGGGAGCTGTTTTTT. Protein sequence: CASSQLFQGGTNTGELFF. V is TRBV3-1 and J is TRBJ2-2, with D possibly being TRBD1 (5 bases). The CDR3 has 18 residues. V gave up 2 bases and J gave up 0 bases, with 16 bases separating them. The V gene's germline CDR1 is LGHDT and CDR2 YNNKEL (reference sequence).

V is TRBV7-2 and J is TRBJ2-5; D uncertain. CDR1 is SGHTA and CDR2 is FQGNSA in the germline V gene. V lost 1 base to trimming and J lost 9 bases, with 15 bases between them. The CDR3 totals 14 residues. The CDR3 DNA follows: TGTGCCAGCAGCTTAGAGGCCCAGCCGGTGTCCCAGTACTTC. Protein: CASSLEAQPVSQYF.

CDR3 coding DNA: TGTGCCAGCAGACCCGGGACTAGCGGGAGCTGGGAGCTGTTTTTT. It encodes CASRPGTSGSWELFF. The rearrangement joins TRBV6-1 to TRBJ2-2; the match to TRBD2 covers 14 bases. V lost 6 bases, J lost 9 bases, and 6 bases stayed unmatched. There are 15 residues in the CDR3. Germline loops: CDR1 MNHNS, CDR2 SASEGT.

The rearrangement uses TRBV7-9 and TRBJ1-3; maybe TRBD1 (6 bases). The CDR3 sequence is 14 residues long. Germline CDR1 and CDR2: SEHNR and FQNEAQ (reference sequence). V was shortened by 8 bases and J by 0 bases, with 11 bases between the two germline ends. The CDR3 is CASLRDNSGNTIYF. The CDR3 DNA reads TGTGCCAGCCTCCGGGACAACTCTGGAAACACCATATATTTT.

This rearrangement joins TRBV20-1 to TRBJ2-3; D may be TRBD2 (6 bases). Per germline, CDR1 DFQATT and CDR2 SNEGSKA (reference sequence). This CDR3 region has 15 residues. Between the trimmed V and J ends, which lost 3 bases and 3 bases, there was a span of 16 bases. This CDR3 is CSASGGQGRTDTQYF. CDR3 sequence (DNA): TGCAGTGCTAGTGGAGGGCAGGGTCGAACAGATACGCAGTATTTT.

CDR3 nucleotides: TGTGCCAGCAGCCAAGATGTGGGAGGATTCAATGAGCAGTTCTTC. This codes for CASSQDVGGFNEQFF. V is TRBV4-2 and J is TRBJ2-1, with D perhaps TRBD2 (6 bases). V lost 0 bases and J lost 6, with 12 bases in between. Germline V lookup: CDR1 LGHNA, CDR2 YNFKEQ. The CDR3 extends over 15 amino acids.

This rearrangement joins TRBV7-9 to TRBJ1-6; D remains ambiguous. CDR3 size: 13 residues. The germline CDR1 and CDR2 sequences are SEHNR and FQNEAQ (reference sequence). Between the trimmed V and J ends, which lost 2 bases and 10 bases, there was a span of 9 bases. CDR3 sequence (DNA): TGTGCCAGCAGCTTAAAAGAGAACTCACCCCTCCACTTT. It is translated as CASSLKENSPLHF.